This T cell receptor beta chain was retrieved from a study of cytomegalovirus exposure and HLA in healthy donors. Of note for this clone: Its cognate antigen is unknown.

The CDR3 extends over 12 amino acids. CDR1 is LNHDA, CDR2 SQIVND, per germline (reference sequence). V was trimmed by 4 bases and J by 12 bases, leaving 15 bases between them. Study results and caveats: TCR beta V- and J-gene trimming was later associated with a missense DCLRE1C variant.

Amplification used 60 Vbeta primers and 13 Jbeta primers. Assay: immunoSEQ multiplex PCR; the TCRdb copy retains only in-frame clones and omits some. The sample consists of 150,000 to 200,000 clones, about 78% of them appearing once. This rearrangement joins TRBV19 to TRBJ1-1; D perhaps matches TRBD1 (6 bases). This receptor was obtained from a male donor in good health and CMV-seronegative. Sequencing was performed on PBMCs. The CDR3, as DNA: TGTGCCAGTAGTAAACAGGGTGGGGAATCTTTCTTT. It encodes CASSKQGGESFF.